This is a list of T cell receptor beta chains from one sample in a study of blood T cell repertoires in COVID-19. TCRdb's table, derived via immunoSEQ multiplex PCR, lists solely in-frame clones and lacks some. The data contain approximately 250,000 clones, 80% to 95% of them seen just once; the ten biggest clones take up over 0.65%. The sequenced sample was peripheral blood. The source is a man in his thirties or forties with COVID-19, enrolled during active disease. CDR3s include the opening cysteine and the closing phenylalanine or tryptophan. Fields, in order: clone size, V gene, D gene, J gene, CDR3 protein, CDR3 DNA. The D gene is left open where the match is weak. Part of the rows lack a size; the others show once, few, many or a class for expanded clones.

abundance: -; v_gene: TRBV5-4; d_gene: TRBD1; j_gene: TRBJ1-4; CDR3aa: CASSIDRGQGKLFF; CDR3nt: TGTGCCAGCAGCATCGACAGGGGGCAGGGTAAACTGTTTTTT
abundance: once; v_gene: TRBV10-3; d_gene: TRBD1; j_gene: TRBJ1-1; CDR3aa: CAISDGRTGKSTEAFF; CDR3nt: TGTGCCATCAGTGATGGTAGGACAGGGAAGAGCACTGAAGCTTTCTTT
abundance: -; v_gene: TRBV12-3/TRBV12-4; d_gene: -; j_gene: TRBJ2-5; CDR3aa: CASSFTGKETQYF; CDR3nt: TGTGCCAGCAGTTTCACCGGGAAAGAGACCCAGTACTTC
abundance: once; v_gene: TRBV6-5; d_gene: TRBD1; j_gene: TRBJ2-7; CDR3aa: CASRGQGVDEQYF; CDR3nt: TGTGCCAGCAGGGGACAGGGGGTTGACGAGCAGTACTTC
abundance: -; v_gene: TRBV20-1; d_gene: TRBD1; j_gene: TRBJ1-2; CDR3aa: CRTGGTSGYTF; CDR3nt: TGCAGGACAGGGGGCACATCTGGCTACACCTTC
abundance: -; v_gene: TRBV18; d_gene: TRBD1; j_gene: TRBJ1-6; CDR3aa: CASSPDGQGTSPLHF; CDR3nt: TGTGCCAGCTCACCCGACGGACAGGGGACTTCACCCCTCCACTTT
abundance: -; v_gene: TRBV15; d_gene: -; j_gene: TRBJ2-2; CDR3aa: CATSRGRGPLTGELFF; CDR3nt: TGTGCCACCAGCAGAGGGAGGGGCCCGCTTACCGGGGAGCTGTTTTTT
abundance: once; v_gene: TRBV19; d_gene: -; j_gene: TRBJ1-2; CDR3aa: CASTGRGGPYGYTF; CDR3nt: TGTGCCAGTACTGGACGGGGGGGTCCCTATGGCTACACCTTC
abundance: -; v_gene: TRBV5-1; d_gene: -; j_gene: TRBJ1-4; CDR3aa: CASSLDGNEKLFF; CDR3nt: TGCGCCAGCAGCTTGGACGGGAATGAAAAACTGTTTTTT
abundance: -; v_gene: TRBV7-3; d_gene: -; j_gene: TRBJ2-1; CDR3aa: CASSPQDYYNEQFF; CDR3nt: TGTGCCAGCAGCCCCCAGGACTACTACAATGAGCAGTTCTTC
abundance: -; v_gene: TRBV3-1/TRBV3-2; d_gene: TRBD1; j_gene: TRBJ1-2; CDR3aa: CASSQADRVLRYTF; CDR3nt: TGTGCCAGCAGCCAAGCCGACAGGGTTCTTCGCTACACCTTC
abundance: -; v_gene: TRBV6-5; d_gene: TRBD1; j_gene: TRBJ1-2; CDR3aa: CASTLHRGPEGYTF; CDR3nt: TGTGCCAGCACGTTACACAGGGGCCCTGAGGGCTACACCTTC
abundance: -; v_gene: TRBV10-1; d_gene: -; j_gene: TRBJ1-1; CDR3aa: CASSDRMNTEAFF; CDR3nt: TGCGCCAGCAGTGACAGAATGAACACTGAAGCTTTCTTT